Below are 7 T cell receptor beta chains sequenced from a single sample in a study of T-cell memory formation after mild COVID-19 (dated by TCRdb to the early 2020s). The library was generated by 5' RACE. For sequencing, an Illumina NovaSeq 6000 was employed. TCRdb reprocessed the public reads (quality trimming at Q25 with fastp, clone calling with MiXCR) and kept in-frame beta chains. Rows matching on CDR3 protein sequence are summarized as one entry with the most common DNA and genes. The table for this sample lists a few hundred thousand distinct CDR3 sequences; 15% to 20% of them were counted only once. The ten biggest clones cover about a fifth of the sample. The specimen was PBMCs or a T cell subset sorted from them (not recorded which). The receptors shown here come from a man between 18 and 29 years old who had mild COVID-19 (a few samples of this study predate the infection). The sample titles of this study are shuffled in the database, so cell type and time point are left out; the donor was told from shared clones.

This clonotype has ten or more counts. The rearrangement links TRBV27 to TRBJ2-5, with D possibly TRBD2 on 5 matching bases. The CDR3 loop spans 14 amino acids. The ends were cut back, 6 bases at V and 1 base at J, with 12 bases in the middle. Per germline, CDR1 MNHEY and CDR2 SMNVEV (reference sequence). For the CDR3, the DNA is TGTGCCAGCAGCCTTAGCGAGACCCAAGAGACCCAGTACTTC. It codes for CASSLSETQETQYF.

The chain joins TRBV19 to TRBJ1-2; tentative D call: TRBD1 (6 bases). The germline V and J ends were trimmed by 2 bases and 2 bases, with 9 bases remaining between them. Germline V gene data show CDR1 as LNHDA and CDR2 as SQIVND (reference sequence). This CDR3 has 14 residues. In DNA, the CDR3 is TGTGCCAGTAGTATACAGGGGAAAAACTATGGCTACACCTTC. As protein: CASSIQGKNYGYTF.

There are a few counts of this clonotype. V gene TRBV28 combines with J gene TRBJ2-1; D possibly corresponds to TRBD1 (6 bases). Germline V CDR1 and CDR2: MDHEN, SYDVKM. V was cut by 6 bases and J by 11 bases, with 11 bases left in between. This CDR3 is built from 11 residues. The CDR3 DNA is TGTGCCAGCAGCATACAGGGACAGCAGTTCTTC. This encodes CASSIQGQQFF.

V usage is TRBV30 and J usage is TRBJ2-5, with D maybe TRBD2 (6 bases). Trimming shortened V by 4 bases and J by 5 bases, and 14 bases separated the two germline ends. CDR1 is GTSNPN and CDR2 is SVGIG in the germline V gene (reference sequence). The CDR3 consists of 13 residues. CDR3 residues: CAWNRGFEETQYF. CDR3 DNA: TGTGCCTGGAATCGGGGGTTTGAGGAGACCCAGTACTTC.

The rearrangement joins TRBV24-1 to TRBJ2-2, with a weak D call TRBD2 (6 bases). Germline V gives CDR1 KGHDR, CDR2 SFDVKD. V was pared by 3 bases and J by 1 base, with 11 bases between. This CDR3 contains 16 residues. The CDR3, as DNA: TGTGCCACCAGTGATGCCAGGGAGGTGAACACCGGGGAGCTGTTTTTT. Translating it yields CATSDAREVNTGELFF.

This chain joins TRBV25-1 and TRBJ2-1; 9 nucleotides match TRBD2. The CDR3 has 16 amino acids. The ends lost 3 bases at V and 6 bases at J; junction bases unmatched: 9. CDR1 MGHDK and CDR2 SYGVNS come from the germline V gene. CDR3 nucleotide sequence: TGTGCCAGCAGTGAGAGTCTAGCGGGGCACCCCAATGAGCAGTTCTTC. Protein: CASSESLAGHPNEQFF. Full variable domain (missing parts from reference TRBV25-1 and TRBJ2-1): EADIYQTPRYLVIGTGKKITLECSQTMGHDKMYWYQQDPGMELHLIHYSYGVNSTEKGDLSSESTVSRIRTEHFPLTLESARPSHTSQYLCASSESLAGHPNEQFFGPGTRLTVL.

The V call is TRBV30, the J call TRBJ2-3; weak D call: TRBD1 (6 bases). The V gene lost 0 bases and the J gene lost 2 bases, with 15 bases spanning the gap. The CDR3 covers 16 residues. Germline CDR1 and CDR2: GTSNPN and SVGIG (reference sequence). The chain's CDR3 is CAWSVTGTTPTDTQYF. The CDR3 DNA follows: TGTGCCTGGAGTGTCACCGGGACAACACCCACAGATACGCAGTATTTT.